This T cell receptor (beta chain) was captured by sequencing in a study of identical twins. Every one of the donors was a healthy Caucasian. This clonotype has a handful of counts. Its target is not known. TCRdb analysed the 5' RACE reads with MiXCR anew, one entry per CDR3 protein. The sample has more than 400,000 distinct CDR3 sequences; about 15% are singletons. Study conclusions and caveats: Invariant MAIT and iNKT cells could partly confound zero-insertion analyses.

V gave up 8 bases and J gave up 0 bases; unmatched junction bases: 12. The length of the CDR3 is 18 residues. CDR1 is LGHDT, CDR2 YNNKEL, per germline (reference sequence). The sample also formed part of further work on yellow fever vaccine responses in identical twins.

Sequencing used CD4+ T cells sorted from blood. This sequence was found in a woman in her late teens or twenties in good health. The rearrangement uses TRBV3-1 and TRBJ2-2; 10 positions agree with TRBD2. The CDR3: CASRPGLASSANTGELFF. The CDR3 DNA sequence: TGTGCCAGCCGCCCGGGACTAGCGAGCAGCGCGAACACCGGGGAGCTGTTTTTT.